The sequence of this TCR beta chain was determined in a study of blood T cell repertoires in COVID-19. Unmatched junction bases numbered 7, after V lost 5 bases and J lost 6 bases. The CDR3 consists of 15 residues. The germline V gene encodes CDR1 LNHDA and CDR2 SQIVND (reference sequence). Those enrolled, adults aged roughly 18 to 100 years, came from some 25 US areas. Grouping used clinical history reported by participants in a survey and questionnaire. The table came from immunoSEQ multiplex PCR; TCRdb's copy has only in-frame clones and leaves some out. The sample carries under 300,000 clones, 88% recorded once.

This TCR derives from a woman aged 60-75 years in a cohort exposed to, infected with or recovered from COVID-19 (not recorded which). The specimen was PBMCs or T cells enriched from blood (not recorded which). The rearrangement joins TRBV19 to TRBJ1-5; the match to TRBD1 covers 10 bases. The CDR3 region is CASSPTGGGSQPQHF. CDR3 DNA: TGTGCCAGTAGTCCGACAGGGGGCGGCAGTCAGCCCCAGCATTTT.